This T cell receptor beta chain was profiled in a study of T cell changes during pregnancy in multiple sclerosis. Profiled with immunoSEQ multiplex PCR; TCRdb holds only in-frame clones, not every one. The profile shows roughly 40,000 clones, under 90% of them singletons. Trimming took off 4 bases at V and 10 bases at J, with 11 bases between the two ends. CDR3 length: 12 residues. CDR1 and CDR2 (germline): SGHDN, FVKESK. The sequence derives from a female donor with multiple sclerosis, enrolled in a pregnancy study. The V call is TRBV14, the J call TRBJ2-1, with D possibly matching TRBD1 (6 bases). Here the sequenced sample was CD4+ T cells from peripheral blood mononuclear cells, taken before pregnancy. The DNA of the CDR3 is TGTGCCAGCAGCCCTAAGGGGGTGGAGCAGTTCTTC. Protein product: CASSPKGVEQFF.